The next 22 T cell receptor beta chains were all read from a single sample in a study of blood T cells in healthy people across ages. Sample-barcoded 5' priming and a J-beta primer mix drove a second PCR of roughly 7 to 11 cycles. TCRdb independently ran MiXCR on the 5' RACE reads; one entry per CDR3 protein. The data contain approximately 800,000 distinct CDR3 sequences, about 55% of them singletons. The specimen was blood. All receptors come from a man older than 75 in good health.

The gene calls are TRBV2 and TRBJ2-1; D is perhaps TRBD2 (6 bases). Germline V gives CDR1 SNHLY, CDR2 FYNNEI. The CDR3 totals 14 residues. Trimming cost V 7 bases and J 0 bases, with 10 bases left between them. The CDR3 DNA reads as TGTGCCAGCACGGGGGTTAGCTCCTACAATGAGCAGTTCTTC. Translating gives CASTGVSSYNEQFF. The complete variable domain, with remaining parts taken from reference TRBV2 and TRBJ2-1, reads EPEVTQTPSHQVTQMGQEVILRCVPISNHLYFYWYRQILGQKVEFLVSFYNNEISEKSEIFDDQFSVERPDGSNFTLKIRSTKLEDSAMYFCASTGVSSYNEQFFGPGTRLTVL.

The chain combines TRBV5-1 with TRBJ2-1; TRBD2 matches 10 bases. This CDR3 comprises 15 residues. After removal of 3 bases from V and 1 base from J, the junction contained 1 base not matched to a gene. CDR1 and CDR2 (germline): SGHRS, YFSETQ. The CDR3: CASSSAGGSYNEQFF. CDR3 nucleotide sequence: TGCGCCAGCAGCTCAGCGGGAGGGTCCTACAATGAGCAGTTCTTC.

The V and J genes are TRBV7-2 and TRBJ2-3; 10 nucleotides agree with TRBD2. J was trimmed by 6 bases and V by 5 bases; bases with no gene match: 14. The CDR3 covers 17 residues. Germline CDR1 and CDR2: SGHTA and FQGNSA. CDR3 amino acids: CASSPPVSGRAADTQYF. CDR3 nucleotides: TGTGCCAGCAGCCCACCCGTAAGCGGGAGGGCCGCTGATACGCAGTATTTT.

This clonotype has a handful of counts. The chain recombines TRBV20-1 with TRBJ2-1; 10 bases align to TRBD2. Per the germline V gene, CDR1 is DFQATT and CDR2 is SNEGSKA (reference sequence). The CDR3 has 14 residues. The CDR3 DNA reads TGCCGGACGTCGGGGACTAGCGTCTACAATGAGCAGTTCTTC. Protein sequence: CRTSGTSVYNEQFF.

This clonotype has only a few counts. CDR3 DNA sequence: TGTGCCAGCAGCCAAGACGACAGGGAAGAGACCCAGTACTTC. Translation: CASSQDDREETQYF. This sequence joins TRBV3-1 and TRBJ2-5; 7 bases align to TRBD1. The germline V gene has CDR1 LGHDT and CDR2 YNNKEL (reference sequence). The CDR3 contains 14 residues. After removal of 0 bases from V and 3 bases from J, the junction contained 1 base not matched to a gene.

The chain couples TRBV5-1 to TRBJ2-7; the D is unclear. Germline CDR1 reads SGHRS; CDR2 reads YFSETQ. The germline V and J ends were trimmed by 0 bases and 1 base, with 8 bases remaining between them. The CDR3 sequence is 14 residues long. The CDR3 loop is CASSLGSESYEQYF. The CDR3 nucleotides are TGCGCCAGCAGCTTGGGTTCGGAGTCCTACGAGCAGTACTTC.

The chain uses TRBV16 and TRBJ1-5; the D gene is possibly TRBD1 (5 bases). V shed 0 bases and J shed 9 bases, with 12 bases lying between them. The germline CDR1 and CDR2 sequences are KGHSY and FQNENV. This CDR3 is 14 amino acids long. CDR3 sequence: CASSQSGQGGPQHF. The CDR3 bases are TGTGCCAGCAGCCAATCGGGGCAGGGTGGGCCCCAGCATTTT.

J is TRBJ1-1 and V is TRBV3-1, with D possibly TRBD1 on 6 matching bases. Germline loops: CDR1 LGHDT, CDR2 YNNKEL (reference sequence). Trimming cost V 1 base and J 6 bases, with 12 bases left between them. The CDR3 has 14 residues. CDR3 coding DNA: TGTGCCAGCAGCCAAGGTGGGGGCGGATCTGAAGCTTTCTTT. It encodes CASSQGGGGSEAFF.

The chain employs TRBV20-1 and TRBJ2-3, with D tentatively TRBD1 (5 bases). Germline-derived CDR1 and CDR2 are DFQATT and SNEGSKA (reference sequence). The CDR3 covers 13 residues. V was trimmed by 6 bases and J by 0 bases, leaving 10 bases between them. The CDR3 reads CSAYDRSTDTQYF. The CDR3 coding sequence is TGCAGTGCCTACGACAGAAGCACAGATACGCAGTATTTT.

The V call is TRBV7-6, the J call TRBJ1-2; D remains ambiguous. With 5 bases removed from V and 7 bases from J, the gap between germline ends came to 17 bases. The CDR3 length is 14 residues. CDR1 SGHVS and CDR2 FNYEAQ come from the germline V gene. As DNA, the CDR3 is TGTGCCAGCAGCGCCCGGCCCGGGCCGGGTGGCTACACCTTC. This translates into CASSARPGPGGYTF.

The rearrangement uses TRBV2 and TRBJ2-4, with 10 bases fitting TRBD2. The CDR3 consists of 17 residues. The J segment lost 0 bases and the V segment lost 7 bases, leaving 9 bases of the junction unmatched. The germline CDR1 and CDR2 sequences are SNHLY and FYNNEI. The CDR3 is CASNRLAGDLAKNIQYF. CDR3 bases: TGTGCCAGCAACCGACTAGCGGGCGACTTAGCCAAAAACATTCAGTACTTC.

The genes are TRBV4-1 and TRBJ2-3; the D gene is possibly TRBD1 (6 bases). V dropped 0 bases and J dropped 14 bases, with 18 bases sitting between them. The CDR3 is made up of 14 amino acids. Looked up from germline, CDR1 is MGHRA and CDR2 is YSYEKL. The CDR3 sequence is CASSQEGPDRYAYF. CDR3 coding DNA: TGCGCCAGCAGCCAAGAGGGGCCGGACAGATACGCGTATTTT.

The chain couples TRBV6-6 to TRBJ2-3, with 9 bases lining up with TRBD2. The trim removed 7 bases at V and 14 bases at J, leaving 25 bases unmatched. Germline-derived CDR1 and CDR2 are MNHNY and SVGAGI (reference sequence). CDR3 length: 17 residues. The CDR3 here is CASTITDLVAGARYAYF. CDR3 DNA: TGTGCCAGCACTATTACGGATTTAGTAGCGGGAGCTAGATACGCGTATTTT.

This clonotype has more than one count but fewer than ten. The J gene is TRBJ2-7, the V gene TRBV28; D unclear. CDR1 MDHEN and CDR2 SYDVKM come from the germline V gene. This CDR3 spans 14 amino acids. V was cut by 7 bases and J by 0 bases, with 13 bases left in between. CDR3 sequence reads: CASTLRRYSYEQYF. CDR3 bases: TGTGCCAGCACCCTCCGGAGATACTCCTACGAGCAGTACTTC.

This clonotype was seen a few times. The chain combines TRBV13 with TRBJ2-5; no clear D. This CDR3 spans 12 amino acids. In germline, CDR1 is PRHDT, CDR2 FYEKMQ (reference sequence). The V and J ends lost 8 bases and 5 bases respectively, with 12 bases between them. CDR3 amino acids: CASAAGRETQYF. Written as DNA, the CDR3 is TGTGCCAGCGCCGCCGGGCGGGAGACCCAGTACTTC.

This chain uses TRBV5-1 with TRBJ2-1; 14 bases are shared with TRBD2. Trimming removed 4 bases from V and 7 bases from J; junction bases left unmatched: 7. Germline CDR1 reads SGHRS; CDR2 reads YFSETQ. CDR3 length: 16 amino acids. This CDR3 is CASSTTSGRARNEQFF. DNA of the CDR3: TGCGCCAGCAGCACGACTAGCGGGAGGGCAAGGAATGAGCAGTTCTTC.

The V gene is TRBV13, the J gene TRBJ1-1, with D maybe TRBD1 (5 bases). CDR1 is PRHDT and CDR2 is FYEKMQ in the germline V gene (reference sequence). Trimming removed 10 bases from V and 1 base from J, with 22 bases in between. The CDR3 is 16 amino acids. The CDR3 nucleotides are TGTGCCATCGTGCCTAGCCCCGGTACAGGGAACACTGAAGCTTTCTTT. Amino acids: CAIVPSPGTGNTEAFF.

This clonotype was seen only a few times. The genes are TRBV6-5 and TRBJ1-1, with 7 bases aligning to TRBD1. Germline-derived CDR1 and CDR2 are MNHEY and SVGAGI. J gave up 4 bases and V 6 bases, and 5 bases lay outside the gene matches. This CDR3 spans 13 amino acids. The CDR3 DNA reads as TGTGCCAGCAGGCGACAGGGCCTCACTGAAGCTTTCTTT. Encoded protein: CASRRQGLTEAFF.

This chain uses TRBV7-2 with TRBJ2-2; TRBD1 or TRBD2 may be the D gene (5 bases each). Germline CDR1 reads SGHTA; CDR2 reads FQGNSA. The CDR3 contains 15 residues. V dropped 1 base and J dropped 4 bases, with 10 bases sitting between them. CDR3 protein: CASSLVGTTTGELFF. The CDR3 nucleotides read TGTGCCAGCAGCTTAGTAGGGACCACCACCGGGGAGCTGTTTTTT.

This chain joins TRBV20-1 and TRBJ2-4, with a tentative D call TRBD1 (6 bases). CDR1 DFQATT and CDR2 SNEGSKA come from the germline V gene (reference sequence). V was clipped by 4 bases and J by 13 bases, with 20 bases between them. The CDR3 has 13 amino acids. CDR3 DNA sequence: TGCAGTGCTACAGGGGTTCGAGGTCGAGAGCAGTACTTC. It translates to CSATGVRGREQYF.

This clonotype has only a few counts. The chain links TRBV9 to TRBJ1-2, with 8 bases lining up with TRBD1. V lost 4 bases to trimming and J lost 3 bases; unmatched junction nucleotides: 11. The CDR3 loop spans 16 amino acids. Germline lookup yields CDR1 SGDLS and CDR2 YYNGEE. CDR3 residues: CASSRTGRPIDYGYTF. The CDR3 DNA reads TGTGCCAGCAGCAGGACAGGGAGACCGATAGACTATGGCTACACCTTC. Together with reference TRBV9 and TRBJ1-2, the CDR3 gives the full variable domain: DSGVTQTPKHLITATGQRVTLRCSPRSGDLSVYWYQQSLDQGLQFLIQYYNGEERAKGNILERFSAQQFPDLHSELNLSSLELGDSALYFCASSRTGRPIDYGYTFGSGTRLTVV.

V gene TRBV2 combines with J gene TRBJ2-5, with 10 bases fitting TRBD2. This CDR3 region has 15 residues. V dropped 3 bases and J dropped 5; count of bases not matched to a gene: 6. Per germline, CDR1 SNHLY and CDR2 FYNNEI. CDR3 protein: CASSELAGEGETQYF. CDR3 coding DNA: TGTGCCAGCAGTGAGCTAGCGGGAGAGGGTGAGACCCAGTACTTC.